These 17 T cell receptor beta chains share one sample of origin, sequenced in a study of OX40 agonist ivuxolimab in advanced cancers. Sequenced by immunoSEQ multiplex PCR; TCRdb stores in-frame clones only, minus some. The sample has about 93,000 clones; 85% to 90% are singletons. Sequenced here: CD4+ or CD8+ T cells sorted from blood, sampled in a trial of the OX40 agonist ivuxolimab. The receptors were gathered from an adult with an advanced solid tumor such as melanoma, head and neck, liver or kidney cancer.

V is TRBV18 and J is TRBJ1-3, with 8 nucleotides matching TRBD1. Germline V gene sequence: CDR1 KGHSH, CDR2 LQKENI. V lost 6 bases and J lost 3; bases outside the gene matches: 10. The CDR3 sequence is 16 residues long. CDR3 region: CASSKNQGARGNTIYF. In nucleotides, the CDR3 is TGTGCCAGCTCGAAGAACCAGGGGGCGCGTGGAAACACCATATATTTT.

The rearrangement links TRBV7-6 to TRBJ2-7; either TRBD1 or TRBD2 may supply D (6 bases each). V was pared by 2 bases and J by 5 bases, with 13 bases between. The germline CDR1 and CDR2 sequences are SGHVS and FNYEAQ. The CDR3 contains 14 residues. CDR3 sequence (DNA): TGTGCCAGCAGCTTATTAGACAGGAGGGACGAGCAGTACTTC. It encodes CASSLLDRRDEQYF.

V gene TRBV7-6 combines with J gene TRBJ1-6; possibly TRBD1 for D (5 bases). Trimming stripped 5 bases from V and 8 bases from J, with 13 bases between. Germline V lookup: CDR1 SGHVS, CDR2 FNYEAQ. This CDR3 spans 14 amino acids. The CDR3 nucleotides are TGTGCCAGCAGCCCCGGGAGGGGAGATTCACCCCTCCACTTT. Its protein product is CASSPGRGDSPLHF.

This chain joins TRBV9 and TRBJ2-5; D assignment may be TRBD1 or TRBD2 (5 bases each). This CDR3 contains 14 residues. V lost 3 bases and J 3 bases, leaving 12 bases between the germline ends. Germline CDR1 is SGDLS and CDR2 is YYNGEE. CDR3 sequence reads: CASSASGTKETQYF. CDR3 in DNA: TGTGCCAGCAGCGCGTCCGGGACCAAAGAGACCCAGTACTTC.

V gene TRBV5-1 combines with J gene TRBJ2-6; no firm D call. Germline CDR1 SGHRS, CDR2 YFSETQ. V gave up 0 bases and J gave up 3 bases, with 7 bases separating them. The CDR3 loop spans 15 amino acids. CDR3 amino acids: CASSLVGYGANVLTF. CDR3 nucleotide sequence: TGCGCCAGCAGCTTGGTGGGGTATGGGGCCAACGTCCTGACTTTC.

J is TRBJ2-7 and V is TRBV9, with 7 nucleotides matching TRBD1. CDR3 length: 15 residues. V was pared by 3 bases and J by 3 bases, with 9 bases of the junction left unmatched. Germline CDR1 is SGDLS and CDR2 is YYNGEE. CDR3 loop: CASSASSGQIYEQYF. The CDR3 nucleotides are TGTGCCAGCAGCGCCAGTTCGGGACAGATCTACGAGCAGTACTTC. Full variable domain (rest looked up from reference TRBV9 and TRBJ2-7): DSGVTQTPKHLITATGQRVTLRCSPRSGDLSVYWYQQSLDQGLQFLIQYYNGEERAKGNILERFSAQQFPDLHSELNLSSLELGDSALYFCASSASSGQIYEQYFGPGTRLTVT.

This clone was counted between two and nine times. V gene TRBV11-2 combines with J gene TRBJ1-3; D call uncertain. Germline-derived CDR1 and CDR2 are SGHAT and FQNNGV. V was trimmed by 3 bases and J by 0 bases, leaving 9 bases between them. The CDR3 sequence is 15 residues long. The chain's CDR3 is CASSFTETSGNTIYF. The CDR3 nucleotides read TGTGCCAGCAGCTTTACAGAGACCTCTGGAAACACCATATATTTT.

V gene TRBV19 combines with J gene TRBJ2-7; 8 bases line up with TRBD1. This CDR3 contains 15 residues. V lost 3 bases and J lost 3; bases outside the gene matches: 7. Germline CDR1 is LNHDA and CDR2 is SQIVND (reference sequence). CDR3 sequence reads: CASSMGTGLYYEQYF. The CDR3 DNA reads TGTGCCAGTAGTATGGGGACAGGACTCTACTACGAGCAGTACTTC.

The chain employs TRBV28 and TRBJ1-5; no definite D call. Trimming cost V 3 bases and J 6 bases, with 12 bases left between them. This CDR3 spans 14 amino acids. Per germline, CDR1 MDHEN and CDR2 SYDVKM. The CDR3 DNA reads TGTGCCAGCAGTTTCGACCTACTCAGTCAGCCCCAGCATTTT. Translating it yields CASSFDLLSQPQHF.

The gene calls are TRBV18 and TRBJ2-4; TRBD1 matches at 8 bases. After removal of 3 bases from V and 7 bases from J, the junction contained 5 bases not matched to a gene. Looked up from germline, CDR1 is KGHSH and CDR2 is LQKENI. The CDR3 has 14 residues. The CDR3 is CASSPFTGGNIQYF. The DNA of the CDR3 is TGTGCCAGCTCACCTTTCACAGGGGGGAACATTCAGTACTTC.

V usage is TRBV29-1 and J usage is TRBJ2-1; D is undetermined. V lost 4 bases to trimming and J lost 7 bases, with 8 bases between them. Germline assignment: CDR1 SQVTM and CDR2 ANQGSEA. This CDR3 has 11 residues. As DNA, the CDR3 is TGCAGCGTTGGGGAAACTAATGAGCAGTTCTTC. This gives the protein CSVGETNEQFF.

The chain has TRBV11-1 and TRBJ2-1; TRBD2 agrees at 12 bases. The CDR3 has 15 amino acids. V shed 6 bases and J 9 bases; nucleotides not matched to a gene: 9. Germline CDR1 is SGHAT and CDR2 is FQDESV (reference sequence). CDR3: CASRRTSGGITEQFF. The CDR3 region has the DNA TGTGCCAGCAGGCGAACTAGCGGGGGGATTACTGAGCAGTTCTTC.

The chain links TRBV4-3 to TRBJ1-1; 8 nucleotides line up with TRBD1. The CDR3 spans 16 residues. Germline lookup yields CDR1 LGHNA and CDR2 YSLEER. Trimming took 4 bases from V and 1 from J; bases not matched to a gene: 8. CDR3: CASSRIGQGWNTEAFF. The DNA of the CDR3 is TGCGCCAGCAGCCGAATCGGACAGGGATGGAACACTGAAGCTTTCTTT.

The CDR3 here is CASSLHRAGQPQHF. CDR3 nucleotides: TGTGCCAGCAGTTTACACAGGGCGGGTCAGCCCCAGCATTTT. The chain is built from TRBV27 and TRBJ1-5; a weak D match, TRBD1 (6 bases). V was pared by 2 bases and J by 6 bases, with 11 bases between. The CDR3 loop spans 14 amino acids. The germline gives CDR1 MNHEY, CDR2 SMNVEV (reference sequence).

This clone was counted between two and nine times. The J gene is TRBJ1-5, the V gene TRBV5-8; D is uncertain. The V gene lost 3 bases and the J gene lost 5 bases, with 12 bases spanning the gap. This CDR3 has 14 residues. Germline CDR1 is SGHTS and CDR2 is YDEGEE. CDR3 in amino acids: CASSSGPQDQPQHF. The DNA of the CDR3 is TGTGCCAGCAGCTCGGGCCCGCAAGATCAGCCCCAGCATTTT.

The rearrangement uses TRBV19 and TRBJ2-6; 12 bases align to TRBD1. This CDR3 is built from 19 residues. Germline trimming cut 1 base from V and 4 bases from J; bases unmatched to any gene: 8. From germline, CDR1 is LNHDA and CDR2 SQIVND (reference sequence). CDR3 sequence: CASSIGEGQGASGANVLTF. The CDR3 nucleotides are TGTGCCAGTAGTATAGGCGAGGGACAGGGGGCTTCAGGGGCCAACGTCCTGACTTTC.

The chain couples TRBV6-4 to TRBJ2-1; D is possibly TRBD1 or TRBD2 (5 bases each). Germline V gene lookup returns CDR1 MRHNA and CDR2 SNTAGT. This CDR3 region has 13 residues. V was cut by 2 bases and J by 9 bases, with 11 bases left in between. Here the CDR3 reads CASSDARAGEQFF. The CDR3 nucleotides are TGTGCCAGCAGTGACGCCAGGGCGGGTGAGCAGTTCTTC.